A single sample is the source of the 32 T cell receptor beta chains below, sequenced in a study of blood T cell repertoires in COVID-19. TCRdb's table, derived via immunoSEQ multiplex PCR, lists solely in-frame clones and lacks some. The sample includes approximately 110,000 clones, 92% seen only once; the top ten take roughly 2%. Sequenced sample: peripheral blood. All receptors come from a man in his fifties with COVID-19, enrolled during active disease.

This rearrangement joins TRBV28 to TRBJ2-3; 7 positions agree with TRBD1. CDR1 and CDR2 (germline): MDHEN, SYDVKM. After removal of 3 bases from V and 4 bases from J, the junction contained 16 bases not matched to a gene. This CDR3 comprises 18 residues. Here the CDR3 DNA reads TGTGCCAGCAGTTTGTCCGGTGACAGGGAAATTCCGGCAGATACGCAGTATTTT. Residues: CASSLSGDREIPADTQYF.

CDR3 sequence: CAISLLAGQENNEQFF. The CDR3 DNA is TGTGCCATCAGTCTGTTAGCCGGACAGGAAAACAATGAGCAGTTCTTC. This chain joins TRBV10-3 and TRBJ2-1, with 7 nucleotides matching TRBD1. Trimming cost V 5 bases and J 5 bases; bases outside gene matches: 12. The CDR3 runs to 16 residues. Germline lookup yields CDR1 ENHRY and CDR2 SYGVKD.

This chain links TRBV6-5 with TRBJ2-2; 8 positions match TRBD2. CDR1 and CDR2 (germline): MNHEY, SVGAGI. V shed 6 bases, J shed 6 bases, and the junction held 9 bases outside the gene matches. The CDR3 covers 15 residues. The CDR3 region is CASRWSREVPGELFF. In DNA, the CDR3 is TGTGCCAGCAGATGGTCGCGGGAGGTTCCCGGGGAGCTGTTTTTT.

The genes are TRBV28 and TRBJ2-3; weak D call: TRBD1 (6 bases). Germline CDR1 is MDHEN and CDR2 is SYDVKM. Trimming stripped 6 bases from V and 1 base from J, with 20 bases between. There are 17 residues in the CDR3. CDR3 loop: CASRGRRTGPRTDTQYF. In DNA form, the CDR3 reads TGTGCCAGCAGGGGTCGGCGTACAGGGCCTCGCACAGATACGCAGTATTTT. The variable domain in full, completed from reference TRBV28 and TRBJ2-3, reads DVKVTQSSRYLVKRTGEKVFLECVQDMDHENMFWYRQDPGLGLRLIYFSYDVKMKEKGDIPEGYSVSREKKERFSLILESASTNQTSMYLCASRGRRTGPRTDTQYFGPGTRLTVL.

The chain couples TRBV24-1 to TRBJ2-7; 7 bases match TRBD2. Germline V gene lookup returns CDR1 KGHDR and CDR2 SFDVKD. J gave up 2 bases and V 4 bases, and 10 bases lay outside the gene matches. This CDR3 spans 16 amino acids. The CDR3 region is CATSEGGGGRPYEQYF. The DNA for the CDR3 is TGTGCCACCAGTGAGGGAGGTGGCGGGAGACCCTACGAGCAGTACTTC.

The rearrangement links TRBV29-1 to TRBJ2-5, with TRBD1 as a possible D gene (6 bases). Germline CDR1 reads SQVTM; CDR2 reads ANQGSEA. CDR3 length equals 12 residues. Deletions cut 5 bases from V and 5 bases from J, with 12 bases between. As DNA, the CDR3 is TGCAGCGTTTACGACAGGCCGGAGACCCAGTACTTC. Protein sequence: CSVYDRPETQYF.

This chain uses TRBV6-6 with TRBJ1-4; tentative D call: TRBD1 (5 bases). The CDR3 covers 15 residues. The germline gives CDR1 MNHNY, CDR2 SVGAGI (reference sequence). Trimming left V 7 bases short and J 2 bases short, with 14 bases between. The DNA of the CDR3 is TGTGCCAGCACCCCGGAAGGGGCCACTAATGAAAAACTGTTTTTT. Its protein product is CASTPEGATNEKLFF.

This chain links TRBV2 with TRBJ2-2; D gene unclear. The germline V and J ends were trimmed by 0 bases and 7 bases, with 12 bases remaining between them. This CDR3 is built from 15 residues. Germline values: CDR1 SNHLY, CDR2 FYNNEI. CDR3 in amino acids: CASSEAPSRVGELFF. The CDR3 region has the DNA TGTGCCAGCAGTGAAGCGCCCTCCCGGGTCGGGGAGCTGTTTTTT. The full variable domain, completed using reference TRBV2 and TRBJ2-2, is EPEVTQTPSHQVTQMGQEVILRCVPISNHLYFYWYRQILGQKVEFLVSFYNNEISEKSEIFDDQFSVERPDGSNFTLKIRSTKLEDSAMYFCASSEAPSRVGELFFGEGSRLTVL.

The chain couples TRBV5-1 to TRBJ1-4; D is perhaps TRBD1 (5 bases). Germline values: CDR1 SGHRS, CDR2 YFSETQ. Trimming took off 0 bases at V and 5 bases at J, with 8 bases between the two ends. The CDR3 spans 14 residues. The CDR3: CASSLGTPNEKLFF. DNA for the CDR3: TGCGCCAGCAGCTTGGGGACACCAAATGAAAAACTGTTTTTT.

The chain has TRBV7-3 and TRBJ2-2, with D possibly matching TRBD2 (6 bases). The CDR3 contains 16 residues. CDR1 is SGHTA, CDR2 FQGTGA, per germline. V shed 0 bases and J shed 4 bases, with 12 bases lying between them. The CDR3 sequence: CASSLTAGSGTGELFF. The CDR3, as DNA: TGTGCCAGCAGCTTAACGGCCGGGAGCGGCACCGGGGAGCTGTTTTTT.

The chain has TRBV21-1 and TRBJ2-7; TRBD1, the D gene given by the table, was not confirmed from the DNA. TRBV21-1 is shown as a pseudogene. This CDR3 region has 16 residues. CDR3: CASSKFVTGGSYEQYV. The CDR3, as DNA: TGTGCCAGCAGCAAATTCGTCACAGGGGGCTCGTACGAGCAGTACGTC.

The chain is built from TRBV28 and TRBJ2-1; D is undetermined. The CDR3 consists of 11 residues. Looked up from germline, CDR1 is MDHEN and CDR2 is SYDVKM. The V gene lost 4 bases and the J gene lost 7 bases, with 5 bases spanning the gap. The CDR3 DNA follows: TGTGCCAGCAGTTCCCATAATGAGCAGTTCTTC. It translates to CASSSHNEQFF.

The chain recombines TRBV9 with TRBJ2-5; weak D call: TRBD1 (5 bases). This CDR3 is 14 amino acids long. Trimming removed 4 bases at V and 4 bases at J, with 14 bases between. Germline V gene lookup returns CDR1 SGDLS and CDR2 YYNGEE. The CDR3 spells CASSPHQGGETQYF. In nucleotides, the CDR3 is TGTGCCAGCAGCCCCCATCAGGGTGGAGAGACCCAGTACTTC. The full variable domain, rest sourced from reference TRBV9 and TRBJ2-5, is DSGVTQTPKHLITATGQRVTLRCSPRSGDLSVYWYQQSLDQGLQFLIQYYNGEERAKGNILERFSAQQFPDLHSELNLSSLELGDSALYFCASSPHQGGETQYFGPGTRLLVL.

CDR3 DNA sequence: TGCGCCAGCAGCTTGGGTGTTAGCGGGGTCTACAATGAGCAGTTCTTC. Its translation is CASSLGVSGVYNEQFF. The chain joins TRBV5-1 to TRBJ2-1; 8 bases agree with TRBD2. The CDR3 covers 16 residues. V was clipped by 0 bases and J by 3 bases; unmatched bases: 5. From germline, CDR1 is SGHRS and CDR2 YFSETQ. Full variable domain (missing parts from reference TRBV5-1 and TRBJ2-1): KAGVTQTPRYLIKTRGQQVTLSCSPISGHRSVSWYQQTPGQGLQFLFEYFSETQRNKGNFPGRFSGRQFSNSRSEMNVSTLELGDSALYLCASSLGVSGVYNEQFFGPGTRLTVL.

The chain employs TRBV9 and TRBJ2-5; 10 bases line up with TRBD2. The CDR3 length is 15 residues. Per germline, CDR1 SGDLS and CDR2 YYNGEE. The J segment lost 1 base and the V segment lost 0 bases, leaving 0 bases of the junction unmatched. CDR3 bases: TGTGCCAGCAGCGTAGCTAGCGGGGGCCAAGAGACCCAGTACTTC. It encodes CASSVASGGQETQYF.

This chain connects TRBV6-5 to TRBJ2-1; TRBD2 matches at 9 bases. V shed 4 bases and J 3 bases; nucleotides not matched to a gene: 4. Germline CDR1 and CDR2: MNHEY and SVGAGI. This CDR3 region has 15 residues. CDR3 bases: TGTGCCAGCAGTTTTACTAGCGGGCTCTACAATGAGCAGTTCTTC. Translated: CASSFTSGLYNEQFF.

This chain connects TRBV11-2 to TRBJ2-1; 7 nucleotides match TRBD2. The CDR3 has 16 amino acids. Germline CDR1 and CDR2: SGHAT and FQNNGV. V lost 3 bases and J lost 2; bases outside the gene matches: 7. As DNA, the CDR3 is TGTGCCAGCAGCTTCCTTAGCGGGCTTACCTACAATGAGCAGTTCTTC. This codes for CASSFLSGLTYNEQFF.

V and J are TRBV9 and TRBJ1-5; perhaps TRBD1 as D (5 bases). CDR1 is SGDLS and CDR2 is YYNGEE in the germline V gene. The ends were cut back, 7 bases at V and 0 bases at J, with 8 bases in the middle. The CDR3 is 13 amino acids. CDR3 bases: TGTGCCAGCTGCACAGGTAGCAATCAGCCCCAGCATTTT. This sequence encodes CASCTGSNQPQHF.

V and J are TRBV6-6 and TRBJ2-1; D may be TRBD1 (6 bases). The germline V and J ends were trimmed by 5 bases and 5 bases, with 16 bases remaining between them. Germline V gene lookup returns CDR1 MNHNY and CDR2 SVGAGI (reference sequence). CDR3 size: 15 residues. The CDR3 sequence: CASSPARTVNNEQFF. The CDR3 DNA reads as TGTGCCAGCAGTCCCGCTCGGACAGTAAACAATGAGCAGTTCTTC.

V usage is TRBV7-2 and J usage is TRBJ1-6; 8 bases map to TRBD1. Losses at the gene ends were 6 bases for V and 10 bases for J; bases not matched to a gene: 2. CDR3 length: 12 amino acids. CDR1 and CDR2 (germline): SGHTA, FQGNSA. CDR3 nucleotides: TGTGCCAGCAGGGCAGGGGGCTCACCCCTCCACTTT. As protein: CASRAGGSPLHF.

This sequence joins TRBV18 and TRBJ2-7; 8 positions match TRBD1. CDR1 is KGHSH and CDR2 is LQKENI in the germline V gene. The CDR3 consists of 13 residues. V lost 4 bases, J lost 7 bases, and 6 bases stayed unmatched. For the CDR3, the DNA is TGTGCCAGCTCACGCGACAGGGGTGGAGAGCAGTACGTC. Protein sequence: CASSRDRGGEQYV.

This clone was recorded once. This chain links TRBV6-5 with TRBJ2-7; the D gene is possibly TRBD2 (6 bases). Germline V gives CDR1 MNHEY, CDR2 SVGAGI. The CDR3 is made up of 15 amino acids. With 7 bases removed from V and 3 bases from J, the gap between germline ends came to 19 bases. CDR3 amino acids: CASKTGVGVGYEQYV. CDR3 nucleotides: TGTGCCAGCAAGACGGGAGTGGGGGTTGGCTACGAGCAGTACGTC.

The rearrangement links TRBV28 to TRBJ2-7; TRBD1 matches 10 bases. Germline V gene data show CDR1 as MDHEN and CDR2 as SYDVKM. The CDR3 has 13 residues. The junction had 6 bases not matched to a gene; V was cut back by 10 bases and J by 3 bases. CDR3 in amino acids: CAIGTGVNYEQYF. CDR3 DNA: TGTGCCATAGGGACAGGGGTTAACTACGAGCAGTACTTC.

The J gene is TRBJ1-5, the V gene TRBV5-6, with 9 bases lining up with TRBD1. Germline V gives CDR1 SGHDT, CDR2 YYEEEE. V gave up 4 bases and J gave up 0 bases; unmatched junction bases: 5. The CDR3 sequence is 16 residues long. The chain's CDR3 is CASSLTGGISNQPQHF. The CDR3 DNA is TGTGCCAGCAGCCTGACAGGGGGGATTAGCAATCAGCCCCAGCATTTT.

The CDR3 DNA reads TGTGCCAGCTCGTCAGGGGGCACCGGGGAGCTGTTTTTT. It specifies CASSSGGTGELFF. V gene TRBV28 combines with J gene TRBJ2-2, with TRBD1 identical over 7 bases. There are 13 residues in the CDR3. Germline V gene sequence: CDR1 MDHEN, CDR2 SYDVKM. The V gene end was trimmed by 8 bases and the J gene end by 4 bases; junction bases not matched to a gene: 4.

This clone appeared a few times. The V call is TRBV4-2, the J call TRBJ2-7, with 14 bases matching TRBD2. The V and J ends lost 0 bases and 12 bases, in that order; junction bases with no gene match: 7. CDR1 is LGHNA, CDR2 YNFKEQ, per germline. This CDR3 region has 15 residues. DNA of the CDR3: TGTGCCAGCAGCCAAGATGGACTAGCGGGAGGCCAGCGGTACTTC. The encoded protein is CASSQDGLAGGQRYF.

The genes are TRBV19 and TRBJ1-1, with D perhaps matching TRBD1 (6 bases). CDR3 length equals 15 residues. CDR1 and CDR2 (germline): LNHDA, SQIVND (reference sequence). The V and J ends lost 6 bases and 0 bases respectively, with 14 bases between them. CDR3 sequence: CASRSDRTLNTEAFF. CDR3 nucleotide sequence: TGTGCCAGTAGATCAGACAGGACCCTGAACACTGAAGCTTTCTTT.

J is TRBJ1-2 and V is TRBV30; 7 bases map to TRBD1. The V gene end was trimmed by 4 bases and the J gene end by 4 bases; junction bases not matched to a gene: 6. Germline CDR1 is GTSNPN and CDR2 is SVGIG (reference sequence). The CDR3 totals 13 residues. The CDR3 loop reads CAWNPGQSYGYTF. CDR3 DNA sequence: TGTGCCTGGAATCCGGGACAGTCCTATGGCTACACCTTC.

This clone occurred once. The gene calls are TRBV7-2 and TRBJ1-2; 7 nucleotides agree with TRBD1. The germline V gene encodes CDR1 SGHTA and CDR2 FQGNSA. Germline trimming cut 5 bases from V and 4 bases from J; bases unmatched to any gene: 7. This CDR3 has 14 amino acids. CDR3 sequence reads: CASSPRDRVYGYTF. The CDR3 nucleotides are TGTGCCAGCAGCCCCAGGGACAGAGTCTATGGCTACACCTTC.

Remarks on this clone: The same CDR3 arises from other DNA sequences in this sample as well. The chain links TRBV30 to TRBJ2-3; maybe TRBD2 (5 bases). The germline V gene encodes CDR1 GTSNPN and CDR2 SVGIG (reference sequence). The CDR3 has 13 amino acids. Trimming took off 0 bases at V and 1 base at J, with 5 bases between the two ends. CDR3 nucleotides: TGTGCCTGGAGTGTACTAGGCACAGATACGCAGTATTTT. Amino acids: CAWSVLGTDTQYF.

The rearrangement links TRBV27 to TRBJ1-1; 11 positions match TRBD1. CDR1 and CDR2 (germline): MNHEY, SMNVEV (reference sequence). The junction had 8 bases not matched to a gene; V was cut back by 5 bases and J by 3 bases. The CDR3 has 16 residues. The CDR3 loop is CASSPRTGGRYTEAFF. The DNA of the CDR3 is TGTGCCAGCAGTCCCCGGACAGGGGGCAGGTACACTGAAGCTTTCTTT.

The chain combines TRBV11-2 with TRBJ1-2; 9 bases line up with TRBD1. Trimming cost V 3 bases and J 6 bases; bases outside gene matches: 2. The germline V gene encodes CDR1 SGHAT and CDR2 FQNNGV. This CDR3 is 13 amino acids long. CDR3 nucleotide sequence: TGTGCCAGCAGCTTGCGACAGGGGGATGGCTACACCTTC. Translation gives CASSLRQGDGYTF.